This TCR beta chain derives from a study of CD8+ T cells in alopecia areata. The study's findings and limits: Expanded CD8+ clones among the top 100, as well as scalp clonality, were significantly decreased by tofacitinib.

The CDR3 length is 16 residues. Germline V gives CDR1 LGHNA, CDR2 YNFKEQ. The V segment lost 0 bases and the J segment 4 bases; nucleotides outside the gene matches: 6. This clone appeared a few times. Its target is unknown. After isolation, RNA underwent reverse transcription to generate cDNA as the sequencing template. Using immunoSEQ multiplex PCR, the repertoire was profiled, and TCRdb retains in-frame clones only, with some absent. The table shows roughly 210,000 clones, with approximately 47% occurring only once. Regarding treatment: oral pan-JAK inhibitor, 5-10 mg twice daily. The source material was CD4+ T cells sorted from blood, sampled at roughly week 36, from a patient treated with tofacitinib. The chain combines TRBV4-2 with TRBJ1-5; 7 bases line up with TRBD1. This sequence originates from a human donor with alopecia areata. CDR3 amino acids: CASSQDRTGANQPQHF. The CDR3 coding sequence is TGTGCCAGCAGCCAAGATAGAACAGGGGCAAATCAGCCCCAGCATTTT.